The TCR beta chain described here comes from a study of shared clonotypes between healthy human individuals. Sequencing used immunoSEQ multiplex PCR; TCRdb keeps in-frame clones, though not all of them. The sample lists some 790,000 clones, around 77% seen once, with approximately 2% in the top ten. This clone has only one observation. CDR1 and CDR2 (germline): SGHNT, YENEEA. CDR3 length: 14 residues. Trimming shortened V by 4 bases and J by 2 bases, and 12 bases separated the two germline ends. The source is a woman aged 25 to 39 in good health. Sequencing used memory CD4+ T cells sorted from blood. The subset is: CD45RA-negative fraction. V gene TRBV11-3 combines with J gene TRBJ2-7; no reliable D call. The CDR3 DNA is TGTGCCAGCAGCTCCAAAGAAGCCCCCTACGAGCAGTACTTC. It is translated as CASSSKEAPYEQYF.